This T cell receptor (beta chain) was documented in a study of Tregs in tolerant kidney transplant recipients. Findings and limits, study-wide: The most relevant donor-specific Treg TCRbeta repertoire apparently came from expansion with activated donor B cells.

Mixed chimerism was transient after nonmyeloablative marrow transplants from related graft donors. Thawed PBMCs were FACS-sorted into unstimulated CD4+CD25+CD127- regulatory T cells, CD4+CD25- non-regulatory cells, CD4 and CD8 cells. The V gene lost 1 base and the J gene lost 6 bases, with 9 bases spanning the gap. The CDR3 is 13 amino acids. CDR1 and CDR2 (germline): SGDLS, YYNGEE. As regards this clone: The target antigen is unknown.

Libraries were prepared by immunoSEQ multiplex PCR; TCRdb keeps only in-frame clonotypes and omits some of them. This sample has roughly 54,000 clones, with roughly 89% found just once. The V gene is TRBV9, the J gene TRBJ2-3; D remains unclear. This receptor was taken from a human patient who received a combined kidney and bone marrow transplant. Some T cells may have originated in the graft donor. Sample: CD8+ T cells from blood (PBMCs), taken 12 months after the transplant. The CDR3 here is CASSVISTDTQYF. Written as DNA, the CDR3 is TGTGCCAGCAGCGTAATCAGTACGGATACGCAGTATTTT. The full variable domain, its missing parts supplied by reference TRBV9 and TRBJ2-3, is DSGVTQTPKHLITATGQRVTLRCSPRSGDLSVYWYQQSLDQGLQFLIQYYNGEERAKGNILERFSAQQFPDLHSELNLSSLELGDSALYFCASSVISTDTQYFGPGTRLTVL.